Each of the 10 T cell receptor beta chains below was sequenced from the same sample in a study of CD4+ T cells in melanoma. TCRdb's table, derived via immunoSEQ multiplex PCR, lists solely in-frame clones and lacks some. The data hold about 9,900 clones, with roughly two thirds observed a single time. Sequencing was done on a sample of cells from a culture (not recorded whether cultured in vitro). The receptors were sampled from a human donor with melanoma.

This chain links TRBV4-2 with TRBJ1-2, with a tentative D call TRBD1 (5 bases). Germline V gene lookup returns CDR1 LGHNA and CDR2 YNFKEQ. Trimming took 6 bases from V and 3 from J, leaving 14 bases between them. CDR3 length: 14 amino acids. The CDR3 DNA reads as TGTGCCAGCAGTTTGACCGGGACGGACTATGGCTACACCTTC. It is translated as CASSLTGTDYGYTF.

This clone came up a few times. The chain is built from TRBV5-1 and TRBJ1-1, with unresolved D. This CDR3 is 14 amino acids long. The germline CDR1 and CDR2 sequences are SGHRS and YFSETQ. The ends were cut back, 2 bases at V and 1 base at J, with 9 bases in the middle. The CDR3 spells CASSLSGSNTEAFF. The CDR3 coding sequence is TGCGCCAGCAGCTTATCCGGATCGAACACTGAAGCTTTCTTT. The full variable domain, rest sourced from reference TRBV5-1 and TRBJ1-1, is KAGVTQTPRYLIKTRGQQVTLSCSPISGHRSVSWYQQTPGQGLQFLFEYFSETQRNKGNFPGRFSGRQFSNSRSEMNVSTLELGDSALYLCASSLSGSNTEAFFGQGTRLTVV.

CDR3 DNA: TGTGCCAGCAGCATGACAGGGCCCAACACTGAAGCTTTCTTT. Translation: CASSMTGPNTEAFF. This chain connects TRBV4-2 to TRBJ1-1; TRBD1 matches 7 bases. The CDR3 is 14 residues long. CDR1 and CDR2 from the germline V gene are LGHNA and YNFKEQ. After removal of 5 bases from V and 2 bases from J, the junction contained 5 bases not matched to a gene.

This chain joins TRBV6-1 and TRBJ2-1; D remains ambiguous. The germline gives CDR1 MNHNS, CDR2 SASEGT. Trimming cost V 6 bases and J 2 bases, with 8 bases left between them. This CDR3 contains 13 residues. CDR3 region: CASSEPAYNEQFF. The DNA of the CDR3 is TGTGCCAGCAGCGAACCGGCCTACAATGAGCAGTTCTTC.

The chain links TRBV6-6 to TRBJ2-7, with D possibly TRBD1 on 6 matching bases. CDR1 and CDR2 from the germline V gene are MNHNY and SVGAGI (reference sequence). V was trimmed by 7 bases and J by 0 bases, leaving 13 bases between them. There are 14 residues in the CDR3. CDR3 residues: CASNDRQSSYEQYF. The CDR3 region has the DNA TGTGCCAGCAATGACAGGCAAAGCTCCTACGAGCAGTACTTC.

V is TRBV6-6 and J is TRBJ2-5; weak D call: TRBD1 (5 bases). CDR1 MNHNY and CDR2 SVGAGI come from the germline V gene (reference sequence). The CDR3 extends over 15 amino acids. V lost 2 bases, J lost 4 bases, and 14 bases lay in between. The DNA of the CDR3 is TGTGCCAGCAGTTACCCCCAGGGTGCGATAGAGACCCAGTACTTC. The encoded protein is CASSYPQGAIETQYF.

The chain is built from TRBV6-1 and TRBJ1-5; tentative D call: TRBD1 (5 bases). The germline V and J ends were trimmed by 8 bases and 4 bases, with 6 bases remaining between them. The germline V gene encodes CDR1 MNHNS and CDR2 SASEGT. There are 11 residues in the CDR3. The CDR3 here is CASEGNQPQHF. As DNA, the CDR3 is TGTGCCAGCGAGGGGAATCAGCCCCAGCATTTT.

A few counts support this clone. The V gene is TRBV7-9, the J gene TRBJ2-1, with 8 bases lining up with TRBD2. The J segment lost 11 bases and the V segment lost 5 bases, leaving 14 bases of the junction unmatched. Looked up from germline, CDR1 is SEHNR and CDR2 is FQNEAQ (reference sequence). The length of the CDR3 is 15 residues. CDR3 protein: CASSPGTSNLVKQFF. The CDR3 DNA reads TGTGCCAGCAGCCCCGGGACTAGTAATTTGGTGAAGCAGTTCTTC.

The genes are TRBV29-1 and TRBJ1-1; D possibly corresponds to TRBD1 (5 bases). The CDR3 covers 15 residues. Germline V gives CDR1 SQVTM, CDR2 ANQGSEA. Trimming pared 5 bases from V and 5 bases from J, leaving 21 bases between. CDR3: CSVIPGNLGSTEAFF. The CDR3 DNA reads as TGCAGCGTTATCCCAGGGAATTTGGGGAGTACTGAAGCTTTCTTT.

As DNA, the CDR3 is TGTGCCAGCAGCCAAGGGGGGGGATGGAACACTGAAGCTTTCTTT. It specifies CASSQGGGWNTEAFF. The rearrangement joins TRBV11-2 to TRBJ1-1, with D tentatively TRBD1 (6 bases). The CDR3 has 15 amino acids. Between the trimmed V and J ends, which lost 5 bases and 1 base, there was a span of 14 bases. Germline V gene sequence: CDR1 SGHAT, CDR2 FQNNGV.